These 19 T cell receptor beta chains came from one sample sequenced in a study of vaccination effects on CD4 cells after COVID-19. These receptors lack a known antigen. Sequencing was preceded by expansion of antigen-specific CD4+ T cells with viral peptide pools in the ViraFEST assay. With roughly 10 days of culture completed, CD4+ T cells were isolated. The person had a PCR-confirmed SARS-CoV-2 infection during March to December 2020. Assay: immunoSEQ multiplex PCR; the TCRdb copy retains only in-frame clones and omits some. The table lists approximately 38,000 clones, 73% of them singletons, with less than 40% in the top ten. Specimen: CD4+ T cells from PBMCs cultured with a peptide pool, collected before COVID-19 vaccination. The origin of the receptors is a human donor who had a prior SARS-CoV-2 infection.

The chain has TRBV27 and TRBJ2-1; 11 bases agree with TRBD2. V shed 5 bases, J shed 8 bases, and the junction held 5 bases outside the gene matches. The CDR3 totals 14 residues. CDR1 and CDR2 (germline): MNHEY, SMNVEV (reference sequence). CDR3 sequence (DNA): TGTGCCAGCAGTCGAGGACTAGCGGGCGATGAGCAGTTCTTC. It yields the protein CASSRGLAGDEQFF.

Only a few counts were recorded for this clone. This sequence joins TRBV25-1 and TRBJ1-2; D possibly corresponds to TRBD1 (6 bases). Germline assignment: CDR1 MGHDK and CDR2 SYGVNS. Trimming left V 3 bases short and J 4 bases short, with 12 bases between. This CDR3 is 14 amino acids long. The CDR3, as DNA: TGTGCCAGCAGTGACGGGGTGGGGGCCTATGGCTACACCTTC. Its protein is CASSDGVGAYGYTF.

The gene calls are TRBV11-2 and TRBJ2-5, with TRBD1 matching 10 bases. Germline V gene lookup returns CDR1 SGHAT and CDR2 FQNNGV. The CDR3 is 16 residues long. With V trimmed by 5 bases and J by 5 bases, 11 bases remained unmatched. The CDR3 protein is CASSSGQGGVGETQYF. CDR3 DNA sequence: TGTGCCAGCAGCAGCGGACAGGGGGGAGTCGGCGAGACCCAGTACTTC.

The chain is built from TRBV19 and TRBJ1-2; 10 bases are a match to TRBD1. The CDR3 is 15 residues long. Trimming at V came to 3 bases and at J to 3 bases, leaving 4 bases not matched to a gene. The germline V gene has CDR1 LNHDA and CDR2 SQIVND (reference sequence). CDR3 protein: CASSIRTGGDYGYTF. CDR3 in DNA: TGTGCCAGTAGTATCAGGACAGGGGGTGACTATGGCTACACCTTC.

This chain joins TRBV11-1 and TRBJ2-1; D unclear. Trimming shortened V by 1 base and J by 3 bases, and 4 bases separated the two germline ends. Germline-derived CDR1 and CDR2 are SGHAT and FQDESV (reference sequence). CDR3 length equals 13 residues. In DNA, the CDR3 is TGTGCCAGCAGCTTAGTAGACTACAATGAGCAGTTCTTC. Its translation is CASSLVDYNEQFF.

The chain recombines TRBV27 with TRBJ2-6; perhaps TRBD2 as D (6 bases). Trimming removed 6 bases at V and 0 bases at J, with 12 bases between. This CDR3 is built from 16 residues. Germline V lookup: CDR1 MNHEY, CDR2 SMNVEV (reference sequence). The CDR3 DNA sequence: TGTGCCAGCAGGAGACTAGACACCTCTGGGGCCAACGTCCTGACTTTC. Its translation: CASRRLDTSGANVLTF.

The genes are TRBV5-5 and TRBJ1-1; 7 positions agree with TRBD1. The V gene end was trimmed by 4 bases and the J gene end by 1 base; junction bases not matched to a gene: 1. The CDR3 has 13 residues. Germline-derived CDR1 and CDR2 are SGHKS and YYEKEE (reference sequence). CDR3 nucleotides: TGTGCCAGCAGCGGGACAGCGAACACTGAAGCTTTCTTT. Translation gives CASSGTANTEAFF.

The V call is TRBV27, the J call TRBJ2-2; tentatively, D is TRBD1 (5 bases). This CDR3 is built from 15 residues. V was trimmed by 2 bases and J by 3 bases, leaving 10 bases between them. The germline gives CDR1 MNHEY, CDR2 SMNVEV (reference sequence). Here the CDR3 reads CASSLRARDTGELFF. The CDR3 DNA is TGTGCCAGCAGTTTAAGGGCCAGGGACACCGGGGAGCTGTTTTTT.

This clone was seen only a few times. V gene TRBV12-5 combines with J gene TRBJ1-5; 10 bases are shared with TRBD1. With 1 base clipped from V and 6 bases from J, the junction kept 9 bases outside the gene matches. From germline, CDR1 is LGHNT and CDR2 FRNRAP. This CDR3 comprises 17 residues. As DNA, the CDR3 is TGTGCTAGTGGTTTGGGCCGGGACAGGGGCCCCGGTCAGCCCCAGCATTTT. The encoded protein is CASGLGRDRGPGQPQHF. The entire variable domain, with the rest obtained from reference TRBV12-5 and TRBJ1-5, is as follows: DARVTQTPRHKVTEMGQEVTMRCQPILGHNTVFWYRQTMMQGLELLAYFRNRAPLDDSGMPKDRFSAEMPDATLATLKIQPSEPRDSAVYFCASGLGRDRGPGQPQHFGDGTRLSIL.

This clone was found once. The chain joins TRBV11-3 to TRBJ1-2; perhaps TRBD1 as D (5 bases). Trimming left V 4 bases short and J 4 bases short, with 7 bases between. The CDR3 length is 12 residues. CDR1 and CDR2 (germline): SGHNT, YENEEA. The CDR3 DNA reads as TGTGCCAGCAGCTCGACAGTCTATGGCTACACCTTC. Encoded protein: CASSSTVYGYTF.

V gene TRBV9 combines with J gene TRBJ2-5, with D possibly being TRBD1 or TRBD2 (5 bases each). Deletions cut 4 bases from V and 7 bases from J, with 20 bases between. CDR3 length: 15 residues. CDR1 and CDR2 (germline): SGDLS, YYNGEE. CDR3 sequence reads: CASSPSGTTSGTQYF. The DNA of the CDR3 is TGTGCCAGCAGCCCATCCGGGACCACGTCCGGGACCCAGTACTTC.

This clone was detected once. This chain links TRBV18 with TRBJ1-2; D might be TRBD1 (5 bases). CDR3 length: 12 amino acids. The V end was cut by 3 bases, the J end by 6 bases, with 8 bases between. From germline, CDR1 is KGHSH and CDR2 LQKENI. The CDR3 DNA reads as TGTGCCAGCTCACCTTCGGGGGATGGCTACACCTTC. Its protein product is CASSPSGDGYTF.

The rearrangement joins TRBV10-3 to TRBJ1-1; D is possibly TRBD1 (6 bases). The V and J ends lost 4 bases and 5 bases respectively, with 17 bases between them. The CDR3 totals 15 residues. Per the germline V gene, CDR1 is ENHRY and CDR2 is SYGVKD. The CDR3 is CAISGQQGEGTEAFF. As DNA, the CDR3 is TGTGCCATCAGTGGGCAACAGGGAGAAGGGACTGAAGCTTTCTTT.

The chain recombines TRBV10-3 with TRBJ1-6, with D unclear. The CDR3 extends over 13 amino acids. Germline CDR1 ENHRY, CDR2 SYGVKD. The V and J ends lost 4 bases and 8 bases respectively, with 9 bases between them. The CDR3 loop reads CAISGQDHSPLHF. For the CDR3, the DNA is TGTGCCATCAGTGGGCAGGACCATTCACCCCTCCACTTT.

This clone appeared a few times. The J gene is TRBJ1-6, the V gene TRBV10-1, with TRBD1 as a possible D gene (5 bases). Trimming took 5 bases from V and 0 from J, leaving 11 bases between them. Germline V lookup: CDR1 WNHNN, CDR2 SYGVQD (reference sequence). The CDR3 has 16 residues. CDR3 residues: CASSSDTSSYNSPLHF. As DNA, the CDR3 is TGCGCCAGCAGTTCGGACACGAGCTCCTATAATTCACCCCTCCACTTT.

The chain carries TRBV20-1 and TRBJ1-3, with unresolved D. Germline V gene sequence: CDR1 DFQATT, CDR2 SNEGSKA (reference sequence). V lost 7 bases and J 4 bases, leaving 8 bases between the germline ends. This CDR3 has 11 residues. The CDR3 region is CSVGSGNTIYF. For the CDR3, the DNA is TGCAGTGTGGGGTCGGGAAACACCATATATTTT.

This clone appeared once. The V gene is TRBV6-6, the J gene TRBJ2-7; weak D call: TRBD1 (5 bases). The germline CDR1 and CDR2 sequences are MNHNY and SVGAGI (reference sequence). V was shortened by 5 bases and J by 2 bases, with 10 bases between the two germline ends. The length of the CDR3 is 13 residues. The CDR3 here is CASSNRQTYEQYF. In DNA, the CDR3 is TGTGCCAGCAGTAACAGGCAAACCTACGAGCAGTACTTC.

V gene TRBV5-1 combines with J gene TRBJ2-1; a weak D match, TRBD2 (5 bases). The germline V gene encodes CDR1 SGHRS and CDR2 YFSETQ. This CDR3 is built from 14 residues. V was pared by 7 bases and J by 4 bases, with 15 bases between. CDR3 loop: CASSLTGIYNEQFF. For the CDR3, the DNA is TGCGCCAGCTCCCTCACCGGGATTTACAATGAGCAGTTCTTC.

This clone was seen once. The chain carries TRBV19 and TRBJ1-1; the D gene is possibly TRBD1 (6 bases). Trimming cost V 8 bases and J 1 base, with 14 bases left between them. CDR3 length equals 14 residues. The germline CDR1 and CDR2 sequences are LNHDA and SQIVND (reference sequence). CDR3 loop: CASASRGGNTEAFF. DNA for the CDR3: TGTGCCAGTGCGTCCAGGGGAGGGAACACTGAAGCTTTCTTT. Based on the CDR3 plus reference TRBV19 and TRBJ1-1, the full variable domain is DGGITQSPKYLFRKEGQNVTLSCEQNLNHDAMYWYRQDPGQGLRLIYYSQIVNDFQKGDIAEGYSVSREKKESFPLTVTSAQKNPTAFYLCASASRGGNTEAFFGQGTRLTVV.